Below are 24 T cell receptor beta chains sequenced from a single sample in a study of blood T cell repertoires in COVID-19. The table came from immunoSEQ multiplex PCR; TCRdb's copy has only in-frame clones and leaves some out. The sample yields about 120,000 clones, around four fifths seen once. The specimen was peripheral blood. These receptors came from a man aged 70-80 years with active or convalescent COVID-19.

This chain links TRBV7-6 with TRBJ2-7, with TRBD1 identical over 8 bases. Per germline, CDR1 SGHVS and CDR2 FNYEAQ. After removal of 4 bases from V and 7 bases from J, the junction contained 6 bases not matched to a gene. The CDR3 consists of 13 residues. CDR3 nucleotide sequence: TGTGCCAGCAGCTCGGACAGGGCGGGGGAGCAGTACTTC. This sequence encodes CASSSDRAGEQYF.

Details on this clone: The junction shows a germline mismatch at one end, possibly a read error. CDR3 DNA sequence: TGTGCCAGTAGCCTAGGCCGCACGGCTAGTTTAGTGATCTTCTTC. Its translation: CASSLGRTASLVIFF. This rearrangement joins TRBV19 to TRBJ1-2; D unclear. The CDR3 runs 15 residues. Germline V gene data show CDR1 as LNHDA and CDR2 as SQIVND (reference sequence).

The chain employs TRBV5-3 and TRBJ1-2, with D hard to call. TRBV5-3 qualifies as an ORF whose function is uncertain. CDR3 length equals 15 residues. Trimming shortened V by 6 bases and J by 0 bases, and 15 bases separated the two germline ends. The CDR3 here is CARMSLGRTNYGYTF. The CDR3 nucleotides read TGTGCCAGAATGAGTTTAGGGAGGACTAACTATGGCTACACCTTC.

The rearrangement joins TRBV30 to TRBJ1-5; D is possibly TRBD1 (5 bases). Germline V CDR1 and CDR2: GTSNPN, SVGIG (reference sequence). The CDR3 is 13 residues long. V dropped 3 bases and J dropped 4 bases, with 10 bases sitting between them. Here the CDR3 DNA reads TGTGCCTGGAGGGGGGGGAGAAATCAGCCCCAGCATTTT. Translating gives CAWRGGRNQPQHF.

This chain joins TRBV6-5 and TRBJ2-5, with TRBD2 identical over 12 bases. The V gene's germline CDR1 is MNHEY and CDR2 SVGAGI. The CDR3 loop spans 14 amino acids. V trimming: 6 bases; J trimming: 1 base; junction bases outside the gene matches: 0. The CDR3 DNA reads TGTGCCAGCAGGGGACTAGCGGGCCAAGAGACCCAGTACTTC. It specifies CASRGLAGQETQYF.

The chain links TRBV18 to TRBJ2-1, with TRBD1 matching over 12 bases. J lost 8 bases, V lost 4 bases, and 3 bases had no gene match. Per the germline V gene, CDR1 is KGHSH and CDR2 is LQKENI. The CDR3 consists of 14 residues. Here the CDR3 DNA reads TGTGCCAGCTCACGGGACAGGGGGCGCGATGAGCAGTTCTTC. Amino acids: CASSRDRGRDEQFF.

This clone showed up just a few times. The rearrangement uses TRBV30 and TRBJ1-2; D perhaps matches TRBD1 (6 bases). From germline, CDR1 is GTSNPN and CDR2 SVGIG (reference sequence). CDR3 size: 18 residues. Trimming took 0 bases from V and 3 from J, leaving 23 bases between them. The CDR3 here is CAWSVWSVLAGTYYGYTF. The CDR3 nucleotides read TGTGCCTGGAGTGTATGGTCTGTTTTGGCAGGGACATACTATGGCTACACCTTC.

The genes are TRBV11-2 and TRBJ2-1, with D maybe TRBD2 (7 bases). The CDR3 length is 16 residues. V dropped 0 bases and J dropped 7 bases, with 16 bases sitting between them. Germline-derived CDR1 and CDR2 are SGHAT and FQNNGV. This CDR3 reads CASSLDLGGAWNEQFF. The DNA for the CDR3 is TGTGCCAGCAGCTTAGATCTTGGGGGGGCTTGGAATGAGCAGTTCTTC.

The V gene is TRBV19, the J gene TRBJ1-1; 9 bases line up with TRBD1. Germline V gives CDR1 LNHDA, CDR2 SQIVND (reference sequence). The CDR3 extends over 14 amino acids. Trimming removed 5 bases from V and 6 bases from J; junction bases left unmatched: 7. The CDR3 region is CASSGGQGRAEAFF. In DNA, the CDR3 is TGTGCCAGTAGTGGAGGACAGGGGAGGGCTGAAGCTTTCTTT.

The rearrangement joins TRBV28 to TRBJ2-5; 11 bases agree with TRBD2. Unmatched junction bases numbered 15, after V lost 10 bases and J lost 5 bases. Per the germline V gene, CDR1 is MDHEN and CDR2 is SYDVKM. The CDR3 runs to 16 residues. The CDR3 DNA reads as TGTGCCAACCGAAGGACTAGCGGGTCCATCGGGGAGACCCAGTACTTC. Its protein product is CANRRTSGSIGETQYF.

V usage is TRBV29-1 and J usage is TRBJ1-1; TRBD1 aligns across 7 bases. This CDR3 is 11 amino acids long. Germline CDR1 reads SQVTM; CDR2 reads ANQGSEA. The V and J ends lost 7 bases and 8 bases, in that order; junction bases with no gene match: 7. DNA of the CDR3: TGCAGCGCAGGACAGGTTGGGGAAGCTTTCTTT. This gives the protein CSAGQVGEAFF.

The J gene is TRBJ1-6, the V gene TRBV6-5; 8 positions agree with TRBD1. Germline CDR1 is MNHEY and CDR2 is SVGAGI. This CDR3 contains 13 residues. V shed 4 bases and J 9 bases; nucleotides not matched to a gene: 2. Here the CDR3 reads CASSSDRVSPLHF. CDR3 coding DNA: TGTGCCAGCAGTTCGGACAGGGTTTCACCCCTCCACTTT.

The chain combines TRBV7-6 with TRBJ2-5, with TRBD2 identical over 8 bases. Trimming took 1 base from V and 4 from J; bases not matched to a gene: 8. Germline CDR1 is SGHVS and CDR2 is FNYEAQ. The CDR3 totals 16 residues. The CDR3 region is CASSLGASGGGETQYF. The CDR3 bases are TGTGCCAGCAGCTTAGGGGCCAGCGGGGGTGGAGAGACCCAGTACTTC.

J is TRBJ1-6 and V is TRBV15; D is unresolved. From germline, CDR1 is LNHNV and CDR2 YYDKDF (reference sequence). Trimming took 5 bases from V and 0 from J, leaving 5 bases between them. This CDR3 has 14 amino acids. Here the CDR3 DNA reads TGTGCCACCAGCGGGAGCTCCTATAATTCACCCCTCCACTTT. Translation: CATSGSSYNSPLHF.

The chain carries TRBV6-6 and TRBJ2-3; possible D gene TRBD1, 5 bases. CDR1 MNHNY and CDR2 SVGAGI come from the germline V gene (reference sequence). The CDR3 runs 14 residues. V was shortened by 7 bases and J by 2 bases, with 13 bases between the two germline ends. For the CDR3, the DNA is TGTGCCAGCACCCTAAGGGGCCACACAGATACGCAGTATTTT. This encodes CASTLRGHTDTQYF.

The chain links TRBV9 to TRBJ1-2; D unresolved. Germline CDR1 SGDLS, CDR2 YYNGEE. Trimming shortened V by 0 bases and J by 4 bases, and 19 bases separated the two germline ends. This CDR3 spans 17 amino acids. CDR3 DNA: TGTGCCAGCAGCGTAGATGTCACCGGGGTTCGGAGCTATGGCTACACCTTC. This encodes CASSVDVTGVRSYGYTF.

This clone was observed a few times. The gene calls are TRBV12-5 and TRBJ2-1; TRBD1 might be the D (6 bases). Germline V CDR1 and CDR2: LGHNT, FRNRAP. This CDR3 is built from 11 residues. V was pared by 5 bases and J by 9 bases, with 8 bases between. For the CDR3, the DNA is TGTGCTAGTGGTCAGGGGATTGAGCAGTTCTTC. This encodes CASGQGIEQFF.

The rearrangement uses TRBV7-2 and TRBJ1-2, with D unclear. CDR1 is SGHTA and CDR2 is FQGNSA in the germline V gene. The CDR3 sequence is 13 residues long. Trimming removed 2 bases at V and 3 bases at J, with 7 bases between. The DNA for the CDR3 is TGTGCCAGCAGCTTACCCACAGACTATGGCTACACCTTC. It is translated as CASSLPTDYGYTF.

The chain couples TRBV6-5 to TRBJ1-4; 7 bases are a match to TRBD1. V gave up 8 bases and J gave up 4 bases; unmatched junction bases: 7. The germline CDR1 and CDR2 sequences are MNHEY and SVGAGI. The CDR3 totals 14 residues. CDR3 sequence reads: CASVDRAHNEKLFF. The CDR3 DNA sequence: TGTGCCAGCGTCGACAGGGCTCATAATGAAAAACTGTTTTTT.

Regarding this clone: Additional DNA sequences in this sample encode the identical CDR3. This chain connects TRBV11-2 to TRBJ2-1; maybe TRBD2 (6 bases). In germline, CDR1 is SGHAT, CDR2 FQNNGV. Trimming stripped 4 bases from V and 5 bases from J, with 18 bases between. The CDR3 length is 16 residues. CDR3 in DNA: TGTGCCAGCAGCTCTAGGGTGGGCGGGAACCACAATGAGCAGTTCTTC. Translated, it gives CASSSRVGGNHNEQFF. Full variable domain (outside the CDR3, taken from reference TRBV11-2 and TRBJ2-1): EAGVAQSPRYKIIEKRQSVAFWCNPISGHATLYWYQQILGQGPKLLIQFQNNGVVDDSQLPKDRFSAERLKGVDSTLKIQPAKLEDSAVYLCASSSRVGGNHNEQFFGPGTRLTVL.

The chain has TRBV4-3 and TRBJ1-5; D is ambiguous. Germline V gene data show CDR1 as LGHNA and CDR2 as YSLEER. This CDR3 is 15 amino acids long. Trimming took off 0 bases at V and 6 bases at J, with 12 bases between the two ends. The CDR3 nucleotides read TGCGCCAGCAGCCAAGAGAGGGCGTCAATTCAGCCCCAGCATTTT. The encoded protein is CASSQERASIQPQHF.

CDR3 nucleotide sequence: TGTGCCATCAGCTTGGGACAGTTGAACACTGAAGCTTTCTTT. Encoded protein: CAISLGQLNTEAFF. The V gene is TRBV10-3, the J gene TRBJ1-1; TRBD1 matches at 7 bases. Germline values: CDR1 ENHRY, CDR2 SYGVKD. The V and J ends lost 6 bases and 0 bases, in that order; junction bases with no gene match: 4. This CDR3 comprises 14 residues.

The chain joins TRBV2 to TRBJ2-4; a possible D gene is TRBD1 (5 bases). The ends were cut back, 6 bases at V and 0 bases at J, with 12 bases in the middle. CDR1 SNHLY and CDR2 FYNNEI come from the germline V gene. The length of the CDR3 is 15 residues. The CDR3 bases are TGTGCCAGCAGCTATGGACAATTAGCCAAAAACATTCAGTACTTC. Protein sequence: CASSYGQLAKNIQYF.

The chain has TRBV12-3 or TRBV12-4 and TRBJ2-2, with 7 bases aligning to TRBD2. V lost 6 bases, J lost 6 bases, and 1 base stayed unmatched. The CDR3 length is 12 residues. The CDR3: CASSTSAGELFF. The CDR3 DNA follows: TGTGCCAGCAGCACTAGCGCCGGGGAGCTGTTTTTT.